This T cell receptor beta chain was profiled in a study of graft-versus-host responses after intestinal transplantation. Of note for this clone: Its antigen is currently unknown.

The length of the CDR3 is 17 residues. With 3 bases clipped from V and 8 bases from J, the junction kept 8 bases outside the gene matches. The germline CDR1 and CDR2 sequences are SGHRS and YFSETQ. TCRdb's copy holds only in-frame clones and misses some; the assay was immunoSEQ multiplex PCR. The sample consists of 45,000 to 60,000 clones, 80% to 95% of them appearing once. The rearrangement uses TRBV5-1 and TRBJ2-1; 16 bases are shared with TRBD2. The sequence derives from a human donor who was the organ donor for an intestinal transplant. The source was unstimulated CD4+ T cells sorted from spleen or lymph node cells, collected before transplant. The CDR3 region has the DNA TGCGCCAGCAGCTCCCCACCCGGGACTAGCGGGAGGGATGAGCAGTTCTTC. Translation: CASSSPPGTSGRDEQFF.